This passage covers 15 T cell receptor beta chains from one sample sequenced in a study of control samples from healthy donors and cancer patients. Measured with immunoSEQ multiplex PCR; TCRdb has only the in-frame clones, and not every one. The sample lists 390,000 or so clones, approximately 90% occurring once. Sequencing input: PBMCs. These receptors all stem from a man aged 35 to 55 with head and neck cancer.

The chain joins TRBV28 to TRBJ1-2; 8 bases are a match to TRBD1. Germline CDR1 is MDHEN and CDR2 is SYDVKM. Unmatched junction bases numbered 5, after V lost 6 bases and J lost 2 bases. The CDR3 is made up of 14 amino acids. The CDR3 sequence: CASREDRGNYGYTF. The CDR3 DNA reads TGTGCCAGCAGGGAAGACAGGGGCAACTATGGCTACACCTTC.

The chain couples TRBV5-1 to TRBJ1-1, with unresolved D. The germline V and J ends were trimmed by 3 bases and 0 bases, with 9 bases remaining between them. The germline V gene has CDR1 SGHRS and CDR2 YFSETQ. This CDR3 is built from 14 residues. The CDR3 sequence is CASSWWPMNTEAFF. CDR3 coding DNA: TGCGCCAGCAGCTGGTGGCCGATGAACACTGAAGCTTTCTTT.

The chain uses TRBV29-1 and TRBJ2-5; 9 bases line up with TRBD2. The CDR3 totals 19 residues. The V gene end was trimmed by 4 bases and the J gene end by 0 bases; junction bases not matched to a gene: 18. The germline V gene encodes CDR1 SQVTM and CDR2 ANQGSEA. CDR3 protein: CSVGNRRGGFQTYQETQYF. CDR3 bases: TGCAGCGTTGGTAATCGGCGGGGGGGGTTTCAAACGTACCAAGAGACCCAGTACTTC.

The chain couples TRBV28 to TRBJ2-7; maybe TRBD1 (5 bases). CDR1 is MDHEN, CDR2 SYDVKM, per germline. CDR3 length: 14 amino acids. The V end lost 7 bases, the J end lost 6 bases, and 19 bases lay between the germline ends. Here the CDR3 reads CASTKRGTSGEQYF. CDR3 sequence (DNA): TGTGCCAGCACGAAAAGGGGCACCTCAGGCGAGCAGTACTTC.

V usage is TRBV30 and J usage is TRBJ2-1; 7 bases are shared with TRBD1. The ends lost 5 bases at V and 0 bases at J; junction bases unmatched: 7. This CDR3 is built from 15 residues. CDR1 is GTSNPN, CDR2 SVGIG, per germline (reference sequence). The CDR3 DNA reads as TGTGCCTGGGGACAGGCCGCGGGCTCCTACAATGAGCAGTTCTTC. This translates into CAWGQAAGSYNEQFF.

This clone was seen a single time. Other DNA sequences in the sample encode the same CDR3. This chain joins TRBV29-1 and TRBJ2-2; no definite D call. The length of the CDR3 is 11 residues. V was shortened by 6 bases and J by 6 bases, with 8 bases between the two germline ends. CDR1 is SQVTM, CDR2 ANQGSEA, per germline. CDR3 amino acids: CSVAGSGELFF. CDR3 DNA sequence: TGCAGCGTCGCCGGGTCCGGGGAGCTGTTTTTT.

V usage is TRBV6-2 or TRBV6-3 and J usage is TRBJ1-4; possible D gene TRBD1, 5 bases. There are 16 residues in the CDR3. Germline assignment: CDR1 MNHEY and CDR2 SVGEGT. The V end was cut by 6 bases, the J end by 8 bases, with 22 bases between. This CDR3 is CASSPPGRGVGEKLFF. Here the CDR3 DNA reads TGTGCCAGCAGCCCTCCGGGGAGGGGTGTGGGCGAAAAACTGTTTTTT.

The rearrangement uses TRBV11-3 and TRBJ2-3, with TRBD2 as a possible D gene (6 bases). Trimming took off 5 bases at V and 4 bases at J, with 16 bases between the two ends. The CDR3 loop spans 15 amino acids. The germline V gene encodes CDR1 SGHNT and CDR2 YENEEA. The CDR3 sequence is CASSPLGGSADTQYF. In DNA, the CDR3 is TGTGCCAGCAGCCCCTTGGGGGGAAGTGCAGATACGCAGTATTTT.

The rearrangement joins TRBV6-1 to TRBJ1-1, with no clear D. From germline, CDR1 is MNHNS and CDR2 SASEGT. V was clipped by 2 bases and J by 11 bases, with 12 bases between them. The CDR3 is 12 amino acids. The CDR3 DNA reads TGTGCCAGCAGTGAATGGATGGGTGAGGCTTTCTTT. The encoded protein is CASSEWMGEAFF.

Comment on this clone: This sample includes further DNA sequences coding for the same CDR3. The chain recombines TRBV18 with TRBJ2-5; D is ambiguous. Trimming took 1 base from V and 1 from J, leaving 7 bases between them. Germline V gene data show CDR1 as KGHSH and CDR2 as LQKENI. There are 14 residues in the CDR3. The CDR3 region is CASSPRAVQETQYF. CDR3 DNA sequence: TGTGCCAGCTCACCACGGGCAGTCCAAGAGACCCAGTACTTC.

The CDR3 sequence: CASSQSRTILNEKLFF. The CDR3 DNA is TGCGCCAGCAGCCAGAGCAGGACAATATTGAATGAAAAACTGTTTTTT. The chain links TRBV4-3 to TRBJ1-4, with D maybe TRBD1 (5 bases). V was shortened by 3 bases and J by 5 bases, with 16 bases between the two germline ends. This CDR3 spans 16 amino acids. The germline gives CDR1 LGHNA, CDR2 YSLEER.

This clone was found once. Other DNA sequences in the sample encode the same CDR3. The chain recombines TRBV29-1 with TRBJ2-1, with no clear D. Germline V CDR1 and CDR2: SQVTM, ANQGSEA. V lost 3 bases and J 0 bases, leaving 6 bases between the germline ends. The CDR3 is made up of 13 amino acids. The CDR3 loop is CSVDRSSYNEQFF. CDR3 sequence (DNA): TGCAGCGTTGATAGAAGCTCCTACAATGAGCAGTTCTTC.

The chain links TRBV7-2 to TRBJ2-2; TRBD1 or TRBD2 may be the D gene (5 bases each). This CDR3 contains 17 residues. Germline V gives CDR1 SGHTA, CDR2 FQGNSA. The germline V and J ends were trimmed by 1 base and 4 bases, with 16 bases remaining between them. CDR3 amino acids: CASSLDAGALLTGELFF. In DNA form, the CDR3 reads TGTGCCAGCAGCTTAGATGCCGGGGCTTTGCTCACCGGGGAGCTGTTTTTT. The variable domain in full, with the rest retrieved from reference TRBV7-2 and TRBJ2-2, is GAGVSQSPSNKVTEKGKDVELRCDPISGHTALYWYRQSLGQGLEFLIYFQGNSAPDKSGLPSDRFSAERTGGSVSTLTIQRTQQEDSAVYLCASSLDAGALLTGELFFGEGSRLTVL.

The chain employs TRBV5-4 and TRBJ2-7; TRBD1 aligns across 9 bases. The CDR3 has 17 residues. CDR1 SGHNT and CDR2 YYREEE come from the germline V gene (reference sequence). After removal of 1 base from V and 2 bases from J, the junction contained 10 bases not matched to a gene. The DNA for the CDR3 is TGTGCCAGCAGCTTGTTACCCCGGGACAGGGATCCCTACGAGCAGTACTTC. This sequence encodes CASSLLPRDRDPYEQYF.

The chain has TRBV7-2 and TRBJ1-5; tentatively, D is TRBD1 (6 bases). The CDR3 contains 15 residues. Germline-derived CDR1 and CDR2 are SGHTA and FQGNSA. V was trimmed by 5 bases and J by 6 bases, leaving 17 bases between them. DNA of the CDR3: TGTGCCAGCAGCCTCACAGGGATCTCGGCTCAGCCCCAGCATTTT. Translating gives CASSLTGISAQPQHF.